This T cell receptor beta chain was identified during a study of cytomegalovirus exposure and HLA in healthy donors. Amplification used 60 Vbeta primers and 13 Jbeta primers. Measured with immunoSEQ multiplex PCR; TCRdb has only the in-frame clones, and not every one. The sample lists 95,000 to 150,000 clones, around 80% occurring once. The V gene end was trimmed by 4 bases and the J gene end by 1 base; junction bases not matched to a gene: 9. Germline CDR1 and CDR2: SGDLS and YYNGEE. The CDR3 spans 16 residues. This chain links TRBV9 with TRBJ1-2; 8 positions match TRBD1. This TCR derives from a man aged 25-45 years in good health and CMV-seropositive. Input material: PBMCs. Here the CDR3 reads CASSPAGGGGNYGYTF. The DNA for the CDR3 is TGTGCCAGCAGCCCAGCAGGGGGCGGAGGTAACTATGGCTACACCTTC.